This is a list of T cell receptor beta chains from one sample in a study of radiotherapy plus CTLA-4 blockade in lung cancer. The assay was immunoSEQ multiplex PCR, and TCRdb's table has in-frame clones only and misses some. The data contain about 48,000 clones, approximately 78% of them singletons. The material sequenced was peripheral blood, taken from a patient treated with radiotherapy plus ipilimumab. These TCRs come from a human donor with non-small cell lung cancer who had stable disease on radiotherapy plus ipilimumab. Each CDR3 is given with its conserved first and last residue. D genes are given only for firm matches. Rows may omit the clone size; those that give it use once, few, many or a size class.

D,V,size,J,DNA,CDR3
.,TRBV7-9,.,TRBJ1-4,TGTGCCAGCAGCTTAGCAACAGAGAATGAAAAACTGTTTTTT,CASSLATENEKLFF
TRBD1,TRBV28,.,TRBJ1-4,TGTGCCAGCAGTACCGGTGGACAGGGAGGAGGAACTAATGAAAAACTGTTTTTT,CASSTGGQGGGTNEKLFF
.,TRBV30,.,TRBJ2-7,TGTGCCTGGAGTGTACAGGGCCACGAGCAGTACTTC,CAWSVQGHEQYF
.,TRBV4-3,once,TRBJ2-7,TGCGCCAGCAGACCTACCCGACTGAACCCGCGGCACGAGCAGTACTTC,CASRPTRLNPRHEQYF
.,TRBV30,.,TRBJ1-5,TGTGCCTGGACCCAACAGGGTACCAATCAGCCCCAGCATTTT,CAWTQQGTNQPQHF
TRBD2,TRBV27,.,TRBJ2-7,TGTGCCAGCAGCACATCAAGGACTAGCGGGAGACACGACGAGCAGTACTTC,CASSTSRTSGRHDEQYF
.,TRBV7-8,once,TRBJ2-1,TGTGCCAGCAGCTTAGGCCCCCCGAGTAGCGGTCTCTACAATGAGCAGTTCTTC,CASSLGPPSSGLYNEQFF
TRBD2,TRBV25-1,.,TRBJ2-1,TGTGCCAGCAGTGAGATAGCGGGAGGCCTCTTCAATGAGCAGTTCTTC,CASSEIAGGLFNEQFF
.,TRBV27,once,TRBJ2-1,TGTGCCAGCAGTCTGTACAGGGGGGGTGAGCAGTTCTTC,CASSLYRGGEQFF
.,TRBV11-2,.,TRBJ1-3,TGTGCCAGCAGCTTGGTATGGCCTCCTGGAAACACCATATATTTT,CASSLVWPPGNTIYF
.,TRBV11-2,.,TRBJ1-2,TGTGCCAGCAGCCTCGACGGAGAGTATGGCTACACCTTC,CASSLDGEYGYTF
.,TRBV29-1,.,TRBJ1-1,TGCAGCGTTGTTCCGGGTGGGTACACTGAAGCTTTCTTT,CSVVPGGYTEAFF
.,TRBV5-4,.,TRBJ2-3,TGTGCCAGCAGCTTCAAGCGGGCCGGCACAGATACGCAGTATTTT,CASSFKRAGTDTQYF
TRBD2,TRBV5-1,.,TRBJ2-2,TGCGCCAGCAGCCCACCCCTAGCGGGTACCGGGGAGCTGTTTTTT,CASSPPLAGTGELFF
.,TRBV29-1,few,TRBJ1-5,TGCAGCGTTGGATCACGGGGACAGCCCCAGCATTTT,CSVGSRGQPQHF
.,TRBV20-1,.,TRBJ2-1,TGCAGTGCTAGCAGGGTGAATGAGCAGTTCTTC,CSASRVNEQFF
TRBD2,TRBV9,once,TRBJ2-2,TGTGCCAGCAGCGGAGGAGGACTAGACCTCAACACCGGGGAGCCGTTTTTT,CASSGGGLDLNTGEPFF
TRBD2,TRBV9,.,TRBJ2-1,TGTGCCAGCAGCGGGGCCGAGCGGGAGATCAATGAGCAGTTCTTC,CASSGAEREINEQFF
.,TRBV9,.,TRBJ2-3,TGTGCCAGCAGCGCCACCCGGACACAAGATACGCAGTATTTT,CASSATRTQDTQYF
TRBD1,TRBV9,.,TRBJ2-1,TGTGCCAGCAGCCCTTGGACAGGGGCTTACAATGAGCAGTTCTTC,CASSPWTGAYNEQFF
TRBD2,TRBV7-2,.,TRBJ2-7,TGTGCCAGCAGCACGACCTCGGGCGGGAGCTTCCCATACGAGCAGTACTTC,CASSTTSGGSFPYEQYF
TRBD2,TRBV7-2,.,TRBJ2-7,TGTGCCAGCAGTAGCGGGACCGATCTTTTTTACGAGCAGTACTTC,CASSSGTDLFYEQYF
TRBD2,TRBV18,.,TRBJ2-7,TGTGCCAGCTCACCCTCTCCCGGGGAGCGGGGTTCTAACGAGCAGTACTTC,CASSPSPGERGSNEQYF
.,TRBV6-5,.,TRBJ1-1,TGTGCCAGCGCCGGAGGGTCTAACACTGAAGCTTTCTTT,CASAGGSNTEAFF
.,TRBV19,.,TRBJ2-2,TGTGCCAGTAGTATAAGCCAGGCCGCTACCGGGGAGCTGTTTTTT,CASSISQAATGELFF
.,TRBV6-1,.,TRBJ1-5,TGTGCCAGCAGACTCCAGACAGATCAGCCCCAGCATTTT,CASRLQTDQPQHF